These 18 T cell receptor beta chains came from one sample sequenced in a study of technical replicates of blood from a few donors. Repertoires were generated with immunoSEQ multiplex PCR, while TCRdb's copy carries only in-frame clones and drops some. There are about 61,000 clones in the sample; 95% to 98% occur only once, and over 0.15% lies in the top ten. Sequenced sample: T cells isolated from PBMCs. The source of these receptors is a human donor in good health.

V usage is TRBV11-2 and J usage is TRBJ2-1; D may be TRBD1 (5 bases). Germline loops: CDR1 SGHAT, CDR2 FQNNGV. The CDR3 covers 15 residues. V was shortened by 1 base and J by 8 bases, with 15 bases between the two germline ends. The DNA for the CDR3 is TGTGCCAGCAGCTTAGCGGCAGGGAATAGCTATGAGCAGTTCTTC. Amino acid sequence: CASSLAAGNSYEQFF.

The chain combines TRBV4-1 with TRBJ2-1; 9 bases align to TRBD2. CDR3 size: 18 residues. The trim removed 0 bases at V and 4 bases at J, leaving 10 bases unmatched. Germline V gives CDR1 MGHRA, CDR2 YSYEKL. As DNA, the CDR3 is TGCGCCAGCAGCCAAGATCTAAGTAGACTAGCGGATTACAATGAGCAGTTCTTC. Protein sequence: CASSQDLSRLADYNEQFF.

This rearrangement joins TRBV6-1 to TRBJ1-5, with D perhaps TRBD1 (6 bases). The CDR3 is 15 residues long. Trimming removed 8 bases at V and 0 bases at J, with 14 bases between. Germline V gene lookup returns CDR1 MNHNS and CDR2 SASEGT. The CDR3 loop is CASYRAPFSNQPQHF. CDR3 nucleotide sequence: TGTGCCAGCTACAGGGCCCCTTTTAGCAATCAGCCCCAGCATTTT.

The chain joins TRBV9 to TRBJ2-3, with a tentative D call TRBD2 (6 bases). The length of the CDR3 is 16 residues. V was pared by 4 bases and J by 5 bases, with 20 bases between. Germline V gives CDR1 SGDLS, CDR2 YYNGEE. The CDR3 loop reads CASSRTLGGGGDTQYF. CDR3 DNA sequence: TGTGCCAGCAGCCGTACCTTGGGGGGAGGCGGAGATACGCAGTATTTT. The entire variable domain, with the rest obtained from reference TRBV9 and TRBJ2-3, is as follows: DSGVTQTPKHLITATGQRVTLRCSPRSGDLSVYWYQQSLDQGLQFLIQYYNGEERAKGNILERFSAQQFPDLHSELNLSSLELGDSALYFCASSRTLGGGGDTQYFGPGTRLTVL.

This clone was observed once. The gene calls are TRBV4-1 and TRBJ2-3, with D possibly being TRBD2 (6 bases). CDR1 is MGHRA and CDR2 is YSYEKL in the germline V gene. V lost 2 bases and J lost 10, with 13 bases in between. This CDR3 region has 13 residues. DNA for the CDR3: TGCGCCAGCAGCCAACTCCTGAGGGAGGCGCAGTATTTT. This translates into CASSQLLREAQYF.

J is TRBJ1-1 and V is TRBV10-3, with 7 bases identical to TRBD1. After removal of 6 bases from V and 1 base from J, the junction contained 8 bases not matched to a gene. Germline CDR1 ENHRY, CDR2 SYGVKD. CDR3 size: 15 residues. The CDR3: CAIRPLTGQNTEAFF. For the CDR3, the DNA is TGTGCCATCAGACCTTTGACAGGGCAGAACACTGAAGCTTTCTTT.

The genes are TRBV10-3 and TRBJ2-5; 7 nucleotides agree with TRBD2. CDR3 length: 16 residues. The junction had 10 bases not matched to a gene; V was cut back by 2 bases and J by 4 bases. CDR1 is ENHRY and CDR2 is SYGVKD in the germline V gene. CDR3 in DNA: TGTGCCATCAGTGAGACCCCGGTGGGGGGGGTAGAGACCCAGTACTTC. Its protein product is CAISETPVGGVETQYF.

The chain joins TRBV10-1 to TRBJ1-1; weak D call: TRBD1 (6 bases). The germline V gene encodes CDR1 WNHNN and CDR2 SYGVQD (reference sequence). With 6 bases removed from V and 3 bases from J, the gap between germline ends came to 14 bases. This CDR3 comprises 14 residues. Here the CDR3 reads CASRDSGVDTEAFF. The DNA for the CDR3 is TGCGCCAGCAGGGATTCAGGGGTAGACACTGAAGCTTTCTTT.

The chain has TRBV6-1 and TRBJ1-2, with D perhaps TRBD1 (5 bases). Germline lookup yields CDR1 MNHNS and CDR2 SASEGT. Trimming left V 1 base short and J 6 bases short, with 9 bases between. The CDR3 covers 13 residues. The CDR3 reads CASSEGGFNGYTF. Written as DNA, the CDR3 is TGTGCCAGCAGTGAAGGGGGCTTCAATGGCTACACCTTC.

The chain uses TRBV27 and TRBJ2-2; 10 bases are a match to TRBD1. The germline CDR1 and CDR2 sequences are MNHEY and SMNVEV (reference sequence). J was trimmed by 7 bases and V by 5 bases; bases with no gene match: 7. The CDR3 extends over 15 amino acids. The CDR3 region is CASSRTGGYVGELFF. DNA of the CDR3: TGTGCCAGCAGTCGGACAGGGGGGTATGTCGGGGAGCTGTTTTTT.

The chain recombines TRBV28 with TRBJ2-5; 8 bases line up with TRBD1. The junction had 8 bases not matched to a gene; V was cut back by 6 bases and J by 2 bases. Germline V gene lookup returns CDR1 MDHEN and CDR2 SYDVKM. The CDR3 covers 15 residues. CDR3 sequence: CASRQGVTQQETQYF. CDR3 coding DNA: TGTGCCAGCAGACAGGGGGTCACTCAGCAAGAGACCCAGTACTTC.

The chain has TRBV7-6 and TRBJ2-7, with D possibly TRBD1 on 7 matching bases. The V end lost 5 bases, the J end lost 0 bases, and 14 bases lay between the germline ends. The CDR3 consists of 15 residues. Looked up from germline, CDR1 is SGHVS and CDR2 is FNYEAQ. The CDR3 loop reads CASSPAGGTSYEQYF. The CDR3 nucleotides read TGTGCCAGCAGCCCAGCAGGGGGGACCTCCTACGAGCAGTACTTC.

Only one count was recorded for this clone. The chain joins TRBV19 to TRBJ1-4; D is uncertain. Trimming left V 3 bases short and J 0 bases short, with 5 bases between. The CDR3 length is 14 residues. Germline lookup yields CDR1 LNHDA and CDR2 SQIVND (reference sequence). The CDR3 sequence: CASSIRATNEKLFF. In nucleotides, the CDR3 is TGTGCCAGTAGTATTCGAGCAACTAATGAAAAACTGTTTTTT. The entire variable domain, with the rest obtained from reference TRBV19 and TRBJ1-4, is as follows: DGGITQSPKYLFRKEGQNVTLSCEQNLNHDAMYWYRQDPGQGLRLIYYSQIVNDFQKGDIAEGYSVSREKKESFPLTVTSAQKNPTAFYLCASSIRATNEKLFFGSGTQLSVL.

This clone was observed a single time. The rearrangement uses TRBV10-3 and TRBJ2-1; TRBD2 aligns across 13 bases. V dropped 4 bases and J dropped 6; count of bases not matched to a gene: 3. CDR1 ENHRY and CDR2 SYGVKD come from the germline V gene. The CDR3 contains 15 residues. The CDR3 loop reads CAISVGLAGSNEQFF. CDR3 nucleotide sequence: TGTGCCATCAGTGTGGGACTAGCGGGAAGCAATGAGCAGTTCTTC.

The chain combines TRBV30 with TRBJ1-1; a possible D gene is TRBD1 (5 bases). Germline CDR1 is GTSNPN and CDR2 is SVGIG (reference sequence). V was trimmed by 2 bases and J by 4 bases, leaving 11 bases between them. The CDR3 sequence is 13 residues long. This CDR3 reads CAWSRGQGTEAFF. The CDR3, as DNA: TGTGCCTGGAGTAGAGGCCAGGGCACTGAAGCTTTCTTT.

The DNA of the CDR3 is TGTGCCAGCAGCGCTAGCGGGAGTTCAGTTGAGCAGTTCTTC. As protein: CASSASGSSVEQFF. This rearrangement joins TRBV9 to TRBJ2-1; 10 bases line up with TRBD2. Germline lookup yields CDR1 SGDLS and CDR2 YYNGEE. The CDR3 is 14 amino acids. The V segment lost 3 bases and the J segment 9 bases; nucleotides outside the gene matches: 6.

The chain couples TRBV5-4 to TRBJ2-5, with 9 nucleotides matching TRBD2. Germline trimming cut 0 bases from V and 1 base from J; bases unmatched to any gene: 7. The CDR3 has 17 amino acids. Germline V gene data show CDR1 as SGHNT and CDR2 as YYREEE (reference sequence). The CDR3 spells CASSLAVASGAQETQYF. DNA of the CDR3: TGTGCCAGCAGCTTGGCCGTCGCTAGCGGGGCCCAAGAGACCCAGTACTTC. Full variable domain (outside the CDR3, taken from reference TRBV5-4 and TRBJ2-5): ETGVTQSPTHLIKTRGQQVTLRCSSQSGHNTVSWYQQALGQGPQFIFQYYREEENGRGNFPPRFSGLQFPNYSSELNVNALELDDSALYLCASSLAVASGAQETQYFGPGTRLLVL.

The chain uses TRBV19 and TRBJ2-5; the match to TRBD1 covers 8 bases. CDR1 is LNHDA, CDR2 SQIVND, per germline (reference sequence). V lost 4 bases to trimming and J lost 1 base; unmatched junction nucleotides: 11. The CDR3 is 17 residues long. The CDR3 region is CASSTIPSGGRQETQYF. The CDR3 DNA sequence: TGTGCCAGTAGTACGATTCCGTCAGGGGGCCGCCAAGAGACCCAGTACTTC.